A single sample is the source of the 10 T cell receptor beta chains below, sequenced in a study of response to subunit inactivated influenza vaccine. TCRdb passed the RT-PCR reads through MiXCR, listing each CDR3 protein once. Here the sample spans about 500,000 distinct CDR3 sequences, about 15% being singletons. The sample here was CD4+ T cells sorted from PBMCs, taken approximately 25 months after vaccination. The receptors were sampled from a man between 50 and 70 years old who received an inactivated influenza vaccine.

This clonotype was detected ten times or more. The chain combines TRBV4-2 with TRBJ2-5; 14 nucleotides agree with TRBD2. Germline lookup yields CDR1 LGHNA and CDR2 YNFKEQ. The CDR3 has 18 amino acids. V trimming: 2 bases; J trimming: 1 base; junction bases outside the gene matches: 6. The CDR3 here is CASSQLGLAGGFQETQYF. In DNA, the CDR3 is TGTGCCAGCAGCCAACTTGGACTAGCGGGAGGTTTCCAAGAGACCCAGTACTTC.

The V gene is TRBV18, the J gene TRBJ2-1; 8 nucleotides agree with TRBD1. The CDR3 spans 15 residues. The V and J ends lost 6 bases and 4 bases, in that order; junction bases with no gene match: 8. From germline, CDR1 is KGHSH and CDR2 LQKENI. The CDR3 DNA sequence: TGTGCCAGCTCTCCCGGACAGGGAGAATACAATGAGCAGTTCTTC. This translates into CASSPGQGEYNEQFF. Together with reference TRBV18 and TRBJ2-1, the CDR3 gives the full variable domain: NAGVMQNPRHLVRRRGQEARLRCSPMKGHSHVYWYRQLPEEGLKFMVYLQKENIIDESGMPKERFSAEFPKEGPSILRIQQVVRGDSAAYFCASSPGQGEYNEQFFGPGTRLTVL.

In nucleotides, the CDR3 is TGTGCCTGGAGTCCTGGGACTAGCGGGAAGGAGTTCTTC. It encodes CAWSPGTSGKEFF. The V gene is TRBV30, the J gene TRBJ2-1; 13 bases are shared with TRBD2. The germline V gene has CDR1 GTSNPN and CDR2 SVGIG (reference sequence). With 2 bases clipped from V and 14 bases from J, the junction kept 6 bases outside the gene matches. This CDR3 has 13 amino acids.

The rearrangement joins TRBV20-1 to TRBJ1-6, with TRBD1 identical over 10 bases. CDR1 is DFQATT and CDR2 is SNEGSKA in the germline V gene (reference sequence). V shed 6 bases and J 8 bases; nucleotides not matched to a gene: 13. There are 16 residues in the CDR3. The CDR3 sequence is CSATTTDRGWYSPLHF. The CDR3 DNA sequence: TGCAGTGCAACAACGACGGACAGGGGGTGGTATTCACCCCTCCACTTT.

V and J are TRBV20-1 and TRBJ2-7; TRBD1 matches 9 bases. The length of the CDR3 is 15 residues. V lost 6 bases and J lost 0; bases outside the gene matches: 9. From germline, CDR1 is DFQATT and CDR2 SNEGSKA (reference sequence). This CDR3 reads CSANSGTGSSYEQYF. CDR3 nucleotides: TGCAGTGCCAACAGCGGGACAGGGTCCTCCTACGAGCAGTACTTC.

This clonotype was observed a handful of times. V and J are TRBV10-3 and TRBJ2-3; tentative D call: TRBD2 (7 bases). Per the germline V gene, CDR1 is ENHRY and CDR2 is SYGVKD. Trimming shortened V by 6 bases and J by 0 bases, and 13 bases separated the two germline ends. This CDR3 region has 15 residues. CDR3 DNA sequence: TGTGCCATCAGGATGGGGGGGGCTAGCACAGATACGCAGTATTTT. Translated, it gives CAIRMGGASTDTQYF.

This clonotype was seen a few times. V usage is TRBV20-1 and J usage is TRBJ2-1, with 7 bases fitting TRBD2. Germline V gives CDR1 DFQATT, CDR2 SNEGSKA (reference sequence). V shed 0 bases, J shed 3 bases, and the junction held 5 bases outside the gene matches. The CDR3 is 15 amino acids. The CDR3 loop is CSARDGRGIYNEQFF. DNA of the CDR3: TGCAGTGCTAGAGATGGGCGGGGGATCTACAATGAGCAGTTCTTC.

This clonotype appeared many times. The V gene is TRBV7-2, the J gene TRBJ2-1; 8 bases fit TRBD2. J was trimmed by 0 bases and V by 5 bases; bases with no gene match: 3. In germline, CDR1 is SGHTA, CDR2 FQGNSA. This CDR3 spans 15 amino acids. The CDR3 protein is CASSRAGGSYNEQFF. CDR3 DNA: TGTGCCAGCAGCCGTGCGGGGGGCTCCTACAATGAGCAGTTCTTC.

This clonotype was seen a few times. J is TRBJ2-7 and V is TRBV29-1; 14 bases line up with TRBD2. V was pared by 0 bases and J by 6 bases, with 13 bases of the junction left unmatched. Germline CDR1 and CDR2: SQVTM and ANQGSEA. There are 18 residues in the CDR3. The CDR3 here is CSVEELRGLAGERTEQYF. The CDR3 nucleotides are TGCAGCGTTGAAGAACTCAGGGGACTAGCGGGAGAAAGGACCGAGCAGTACTTC.

This rearrangement joins TRBV19 to TRBJ2-1, with 13 bases lining up with TRBD2. This CDR3 is built from 14 residues. Per germline, CDR1 LNHDA and CDR2 SQIVND (reference sequence). Trimming cost V 4 bases and J 7 bases; bases outside gene matches: 1. CDR3 bases: TGTGCCAGTAGTAGGGGACTAGCGGGGAATGAGCAGTTCTTC. It specifies CASSRGLAGNEQFF.